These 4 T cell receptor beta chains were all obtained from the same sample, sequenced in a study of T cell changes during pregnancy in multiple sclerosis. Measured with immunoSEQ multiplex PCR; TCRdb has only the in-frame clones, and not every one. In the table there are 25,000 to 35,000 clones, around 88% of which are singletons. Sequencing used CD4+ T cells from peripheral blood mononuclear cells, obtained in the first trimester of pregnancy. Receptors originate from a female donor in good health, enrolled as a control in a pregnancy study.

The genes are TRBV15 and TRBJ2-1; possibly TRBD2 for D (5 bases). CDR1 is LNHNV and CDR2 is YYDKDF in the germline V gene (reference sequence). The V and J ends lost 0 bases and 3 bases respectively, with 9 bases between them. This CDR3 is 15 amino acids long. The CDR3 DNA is TGTGCCACCAGCAGAGAGACGGGGATCTACAATGAGCAGTTCTTC. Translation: CATSRETGIYNEQFF.

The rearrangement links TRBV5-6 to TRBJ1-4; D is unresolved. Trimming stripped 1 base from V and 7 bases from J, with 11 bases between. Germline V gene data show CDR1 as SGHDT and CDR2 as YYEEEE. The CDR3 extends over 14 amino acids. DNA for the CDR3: TGTGCCAGCAGCTTGCCCGGGAACTTTGAAAAACTGTTTTTT. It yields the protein CASSLPGNFEKLFF.

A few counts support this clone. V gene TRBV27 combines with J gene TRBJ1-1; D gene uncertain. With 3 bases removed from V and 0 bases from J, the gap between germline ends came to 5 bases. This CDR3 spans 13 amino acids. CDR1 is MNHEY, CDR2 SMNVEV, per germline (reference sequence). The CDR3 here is CASSFRLNTEAFF. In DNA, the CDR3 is TGTGCCAGCAGTTTCAGGCTGAACACTGAAGCTTTCTTT.

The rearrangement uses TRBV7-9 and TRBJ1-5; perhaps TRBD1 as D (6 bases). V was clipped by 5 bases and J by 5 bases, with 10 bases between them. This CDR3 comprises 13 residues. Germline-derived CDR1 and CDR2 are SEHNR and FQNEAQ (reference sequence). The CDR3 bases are TGTGCCAGCAGCCGTAACAGGGATCAGCCCCAGCATTTT. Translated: CASSRNRDQPQHF.